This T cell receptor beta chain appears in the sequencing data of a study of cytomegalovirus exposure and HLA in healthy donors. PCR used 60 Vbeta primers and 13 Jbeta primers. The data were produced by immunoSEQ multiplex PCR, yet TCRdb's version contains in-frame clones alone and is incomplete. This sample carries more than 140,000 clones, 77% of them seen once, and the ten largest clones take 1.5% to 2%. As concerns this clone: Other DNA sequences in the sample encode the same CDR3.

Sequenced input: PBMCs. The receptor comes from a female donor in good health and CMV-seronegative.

For the CDR3, the DNA is TGTGCCAGCAGCGTAGGGACAGGGGGGTATGGCTACACCTTC. Amino acids: CASSVGTGGYGYTF. The chain couples TRBV9 to TRBJ1-2; TRBD1 agrees at 10 bases. This CDR3 comprises 14 residues. Germline V gene sequence: CDR1 SGDLS, CDR2 YYNGEE. V trimming: 0 bases; J trimming: 5 bases; junction bases outside the gene matches: 1.